This T cell receptor beta chain was sequenced for a study of human T cells and chemical hapten exposure. Study at large: Sensitization used 2% DPC on approximately 2 cm by approximately 2 cm upper inner arm skin. Upper-back patches of 0.01% DPC were read at 6 days.

The sample holds many counts of this clonotype. Time point described: pre-sensitization, week 0. Treatment given: therapeutic diphenylcyclopropenone sensitization with weekly scalp DPC. RNA extraction used unfractionated whole blood as the source of total RNA. V was shortened by 0 bases and J by 6 bases, with 12 bases between the two germline ends. Per germline, CDR1 SGHRS and CDR2 YFSETQ. There are 15 residues in the CDR3. TCRdb reprocessed the RACE reads with MiXCR, giving one entry per CDR3 protein. The sample holds under 40,000 distinct CDR3 sequences, roughly an eighth seen once. The sequence was collected from a woman in her forties with alopecia areata. Some clones in this sample may be carry-over from other donors' samples. The sample in question was whole blood, obtained in connection with sensitization to the hapten diphenylcyclopropenone (DPC). The chain carries TRBV5-1 and TRBJ2-2; tentative D call: TRBD2 (6 bases). The CDR3 here is CASSLVAREPGELFF. The CDR3 nucleotides read TGCGCCAGCAGCTTGGTCGCCCGGGAGCCCGGGGAGCTGTTTTTT.